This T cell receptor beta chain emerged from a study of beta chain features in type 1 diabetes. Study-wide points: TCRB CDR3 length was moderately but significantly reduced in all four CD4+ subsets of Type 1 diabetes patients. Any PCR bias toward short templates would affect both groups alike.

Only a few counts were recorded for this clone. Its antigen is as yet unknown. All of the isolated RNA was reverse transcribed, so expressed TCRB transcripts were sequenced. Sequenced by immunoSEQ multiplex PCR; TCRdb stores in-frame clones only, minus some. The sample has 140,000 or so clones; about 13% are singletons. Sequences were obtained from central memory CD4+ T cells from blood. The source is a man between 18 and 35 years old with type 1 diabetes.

Here the CDR3 reads CASSLGTNEKLFF. The DNA for the CDR3 is TGTGCCAGTAGCCTTGGGACTAATGAAAAACTGTTTTTT. V and J are TRBV19 and TRBJ1-4; no clear D. Trimming pared 6 bases from V and 2 bases from J, leaving 7 bases between. Germline values: CDR1 LNHDA, CDR2 SQIVND (reference sequence). The CDR3 covers 13 residues.